The clone carrying this TCR beta chain was detected only a few times. Its antigen is as yet unknown. Assay used: immunoSEQ multiplex PCR; TCRdb lists only in-frame clones, some missing. Of tens of thousands of clones listed, around nine tenths were seen once; the top ten hold about 1%. The data are from a study of OX40 agonist ivuxolimab in advanced cancers. V lost 0 bases to trimming and J lost 0 bases, with 8 bases between them. CDR1 and CDR2 (germline): SGHNT, YYREEE (reference sequence). This CDR3 contains 15 residues. Study-level results: There was clonal expansion of CD4+ and CD8+ blood T cells by week 6 at 0.1 to 3.0 mg/kg. Averaged across samples, CD8+ T cells carried more expanded clones than CD4+ did.

The chain employs TRBV5-4 and TRBJ2-3; D is uncertain. Sequencing was performed on CD4+ or CD8+ T cells sorted from blood, taken in a trial of the OX40 agonist ivuxolimab. The clonotype was recovered from an adult with an advanced solid tumor such as melanoma, head and neck, liver or kidney cancer. The CDR3 sequence: CASSLVGASTDTQYF. The CDR3 DNA sequence: TGTGCCAGCAGCTTGGTGGGTGCTAGCACAGATACGCAGTATTTT.